The 14 T cell receptor beta chains in this list originate from one sample, sequenced in a study of blood T cells in healthy people across ages. Through a sample-barcoded 5' primer and a J-beta primer mix, a second PCR was run for about 6 to 11 cycles. MiXCR was run by TCRdb on the 5' RACE reads, yielding one entry per CDR3 protein. The repertoire has roughly 650,000 distinct CDR3 sequences, roughly 32% of them found once; the top ten carry approximately 15%. Source material: blood. Receptors were obtained from a woman older than 75 in good health.

This clonotype was counted at least ten times. The V gene is TRBV6-2 or TRBV6-3, the J gene TRBJ2-1; TRBD2 matches 8 bases. The CDR3 consists of 12 residues. Trimming took 7 bases from V and 12 from J; bases not matched to a gene: 8. Germline V gives CDR1 MNHEY, CDR2 SVGEGT. In DNA form, the CDR3 reads TGTGCCAGCAAGGCGAGCGGGAGAGCGCAGTTCTTC. Translation gives CASKASGRAQFF.

The rearrangement links TRBV7-9 to TRBJ1-1; 10 bases agree with TRBD1. The germline V gene encodes CDR1 SEHNR and CDR2 FQNEAQ (reference sequence). J was trimmed by 7 bases and V by 5 bases; bases with no gene match: 10. CDR3 size: 15 residues. The DNA of the CDR3 is TGTGCCAGCAGCACGGGACAGGGGTCGAGGAGTGAAGCTTTCTTT. It codes for CASSTGQGSRSEAFF. Filled out from reference TRBV7-9 and TRBJ1-1, the complete variable domain reads DTGVSQNPRHKITKRGQNVTFRCDPISEHNRLYWYRQTLGQGPEFLTYFQNEAQLEKSRLLSDRFSAERPKGSFSTLEIQRTEQGDSAMYLCASSTGQGSRSEAFFGQGTRLTVV.

This clonotype was seen a single time. This may come from a read error, since a much larger clone is one base off. The chain links TRBV5-1 to TRBJ2-7, with 9 bases lining up with TRBD1. Per the germline V gene, CDR1 is SGHRS and CDR2 is YFSETQ. The V segment lost 4 bases and the J segment 3 bases; nucleotides outside the gene matches: 11. The length of the CDR3 is 16 residues. The CDR3 DNA sequence: TGCGCCAGCAGCCCGGCGGGGACAGGGAACTTCTACGAGCAGTACTTC. Amino acid sequence: CASSPAGTGNFYEQYF. Using reference TRBV5-1 and TRBJ2-7 for the parts outside the CDR3, the full variable domain is KAGVTQTPRYLIKTRGQQVTLSCSPISGHRSVSWYQQTPGQGLQFLFEYFSETQRNKGNFPGRFSGRQFSNSRSEMNVSTLELGDSALYLCASSPAGTGNFYEQYFGPGTRLTVT.

The sample holds many counts of this clonotype. This sequence joins TRBV6-5 and TRBJ2-2; D unresolved. V was pared by 2 bases and J by 3 bases, with 10 bases between. CDR3 length: 15 amino acids. Germline loops: CDR1 MNHEY, CDR2 SVGAGI. The CDR3 region has the DNA TGTGCCAGCAGTTACACGGATGGTGACACCGGGGAGCTGTTTTTT. Translated, it gives CASSYTDGDTGELFF.

In this sample, this clonotype turned up many times. The chain has TRBV12-3 or TRBV12-4 and TRBJ1-2, with TRBD1 matching over 7 bases. V dropped 1 base and J dropped 0; count of bases not matched to a gene: 2. The CDR3 length is 15 residues. Here the CDR3 DNA reads TGTGCCAGCAGTTTAGGGGGACAGACTAACTATGGCTACACCTTC. Translating gives CASSLGGQTNYGYTF.

With respect to this clonotype: This may stem from a read error, because a much larger clone lies one nucleotide away. The rearrangement uses TRBV27 and TRBJ2-5; D is possibly TRBD2 (5 bases). V dropped 6 bases and J dropped 5 bases, with 16 bases sitting between them. The CDR3 sequence is 14 residues long. Germline V gene data show CDR1 as MNHEY and CDR2 as SMNVEV (reference sequence). The CDR3, as DNA: TGTGCCAGCAGGTCCCTTGAGGGCCGGGAGACCCAGTACTTC. This sequence encodes CASRSLEGRETQYF.

This clonotype showed up just once. This chain links TRBV5-1 with TRBJ2-7, with 16 bases matching TRBD2. Germline trimming cut 4 bases from V and 7 bases from J; bases unmatched to any gene: 8. CDR1 and CDR2 from the germline V gene are SGHRS and YFSETQ. The CDR3 extends over 16 amino acids. Written as DNA, the CDR3 is TGCGCCAGCAGCCCCGGGACTAGCGGGGGGGTAAATGAGCAGTACTTC. This encodes CASSPGTSGGVNEQYF.

In this sample, this clonotype turned up many times. V gene TRBV20-1 combines with J gene TRBJ2-7; D remains unclear. Looked up from germline, CDR1 is DFQATT and CDR2 is SNEGSKA (reference sequence). This CDR3 spans 13 amino acids. V was clipped by 6 bases and J by 2 bases, with 14 bases between them. The CDR3 protein is CSAQKGYTYEQYF. CDR3 sequence (DNA): TGCAGTGCCCAGAAAGGCTATACCTACGAGCAGTACTTC.

At least ten counts were recorded for this clonotype. The chain joins TRBV7-8 to TRBJ2-3; maybe TRBD1 (6 bases). The CDR3 runs to 15 residues. V was clipped by 5 bases and J by 3 bases, with 15 bases between them. Germline V lookup: CDR1 SGHVS, CDR2 FQNEAQ. The CDR3 sequence is CASSPRTQGTDTQYF. DNA of the CDR3: TGTGCCAGCAGCCCAAGGACGCAGGGGACAGATACGCAGTATTTT.

This clonotype has a count of ten or more. V is TRBV7-3 and J is TRBJ2-5; TRBD1 might be the D (5 bases). This CDR3 is 14 amino acids long. Between the trimmed V and J ends, which lost 5 bases and 5 bases, there was a span of 15 bases. Germline lookup yields CDR1 SGHTA and CDR2 FQGTGA. DNA for the CDR3: TGTGCCAGCAGCCCGTCCGTAAGGGGTGAGACCCAGTACTTC. Translating gives CASSPSVRGETQYF.

The rearrangement joins TRBV20-1 to TRBJ2-3; D unresolved. Trimming took 3 bases from V and 2 from J, leaving 9 bases between them. Germline CDR1 DFQATT, CDR2 SNEGSKA (reference sequence). This CDR3 spans 13 amino acids. The CDR3 DNA follows: TGCAGTGCTAGTCACAGCAACACAGATACGCAGTATTTT. Translation: CSASHSNTDTQYF.

This clonotype was recorded at least ten times. The V and J genes are TRBV6-1 and TRBJ1-5; 8 nucleotides line up with TRBD1. This CDR3 has 15 amino acids. Germline V gene data show CDR1 as MNHNS and CDR2 as SASEGT. Germline trimming cut 7 bases from V and 6 bases from J; bases unmatched to any gene: 11. This chain's CDR3 is CASTWGRGQGQPQHF. DNA of the CDR3: TGTGCCAGCACTTGGGGCAGGGGGCAAGGTCAGCCCCAGCATTTT.

The V and J genes are TRBV20-1 and TRBJ2-5; 10 bases fit TRBD1. The CDR3 loop spans 13 amino acids. CDR1 and CDR2 (germline): DFQATT, SNEGSKA (reference sequence). Trimming took 3 bases from V and 5 from J; bases not matched to a gene: 3. CDR3 in amino acids: CSARDRGTETQYF. CDR3 coding DNA: TGCAGTGCTAGGGACAGGGGGACGGAGACCCAGTACTTC.

The table lists this clonotype with many counts. The chain recombines TRBV18 with TRBJ2-3, with TRBD1 identical over 8 bases. Trimming removed 1 base from V and 3 bases from J; junction bases left unmatched: 3. Germline V gives CDR1 KGHSH, CDR2 LQKENI. There are 15 residues in the CDR3. The CDR3 DNA is TGTGCCAGCTCACCACGAGGACAGGGAACAGATACGCAGTATTTT. Its protein is CASSPRGQGTDTQYF.